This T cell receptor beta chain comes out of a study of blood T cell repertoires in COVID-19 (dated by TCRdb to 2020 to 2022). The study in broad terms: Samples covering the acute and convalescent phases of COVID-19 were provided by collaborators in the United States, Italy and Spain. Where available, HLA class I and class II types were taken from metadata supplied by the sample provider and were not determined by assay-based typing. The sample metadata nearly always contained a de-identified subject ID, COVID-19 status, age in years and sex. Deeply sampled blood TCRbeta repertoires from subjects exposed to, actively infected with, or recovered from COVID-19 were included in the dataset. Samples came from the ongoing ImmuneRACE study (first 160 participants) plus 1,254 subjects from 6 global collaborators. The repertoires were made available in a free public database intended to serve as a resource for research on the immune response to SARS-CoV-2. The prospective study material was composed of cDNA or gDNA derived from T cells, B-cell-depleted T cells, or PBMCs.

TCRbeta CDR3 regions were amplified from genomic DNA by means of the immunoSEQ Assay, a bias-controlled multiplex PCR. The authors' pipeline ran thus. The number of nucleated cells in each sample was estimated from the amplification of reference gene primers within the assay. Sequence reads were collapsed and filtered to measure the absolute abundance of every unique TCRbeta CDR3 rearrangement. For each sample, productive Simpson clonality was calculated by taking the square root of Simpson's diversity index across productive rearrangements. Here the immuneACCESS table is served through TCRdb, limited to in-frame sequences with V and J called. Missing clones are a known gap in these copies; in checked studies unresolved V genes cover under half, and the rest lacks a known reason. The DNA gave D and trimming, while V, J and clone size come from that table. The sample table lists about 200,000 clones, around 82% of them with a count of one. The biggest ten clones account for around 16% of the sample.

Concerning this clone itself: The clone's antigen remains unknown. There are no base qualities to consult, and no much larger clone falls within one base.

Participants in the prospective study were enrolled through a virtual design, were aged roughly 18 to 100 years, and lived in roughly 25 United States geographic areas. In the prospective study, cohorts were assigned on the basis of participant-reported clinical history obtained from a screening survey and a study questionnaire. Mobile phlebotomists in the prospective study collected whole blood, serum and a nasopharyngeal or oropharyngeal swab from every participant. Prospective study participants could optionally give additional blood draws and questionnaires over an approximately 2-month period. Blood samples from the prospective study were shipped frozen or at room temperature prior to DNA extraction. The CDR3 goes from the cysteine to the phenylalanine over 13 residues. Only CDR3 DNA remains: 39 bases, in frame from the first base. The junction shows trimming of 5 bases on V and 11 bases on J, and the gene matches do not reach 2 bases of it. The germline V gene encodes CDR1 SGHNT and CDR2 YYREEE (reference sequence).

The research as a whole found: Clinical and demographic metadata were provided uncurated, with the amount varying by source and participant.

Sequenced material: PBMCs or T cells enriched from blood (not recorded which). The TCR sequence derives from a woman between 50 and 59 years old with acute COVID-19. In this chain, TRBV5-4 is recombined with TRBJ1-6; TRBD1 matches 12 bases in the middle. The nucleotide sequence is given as TGTGCCAGCAGTCGGGACAGGGGGCCACCCCTCCACTTT. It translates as CASSRDRGPPLHF.